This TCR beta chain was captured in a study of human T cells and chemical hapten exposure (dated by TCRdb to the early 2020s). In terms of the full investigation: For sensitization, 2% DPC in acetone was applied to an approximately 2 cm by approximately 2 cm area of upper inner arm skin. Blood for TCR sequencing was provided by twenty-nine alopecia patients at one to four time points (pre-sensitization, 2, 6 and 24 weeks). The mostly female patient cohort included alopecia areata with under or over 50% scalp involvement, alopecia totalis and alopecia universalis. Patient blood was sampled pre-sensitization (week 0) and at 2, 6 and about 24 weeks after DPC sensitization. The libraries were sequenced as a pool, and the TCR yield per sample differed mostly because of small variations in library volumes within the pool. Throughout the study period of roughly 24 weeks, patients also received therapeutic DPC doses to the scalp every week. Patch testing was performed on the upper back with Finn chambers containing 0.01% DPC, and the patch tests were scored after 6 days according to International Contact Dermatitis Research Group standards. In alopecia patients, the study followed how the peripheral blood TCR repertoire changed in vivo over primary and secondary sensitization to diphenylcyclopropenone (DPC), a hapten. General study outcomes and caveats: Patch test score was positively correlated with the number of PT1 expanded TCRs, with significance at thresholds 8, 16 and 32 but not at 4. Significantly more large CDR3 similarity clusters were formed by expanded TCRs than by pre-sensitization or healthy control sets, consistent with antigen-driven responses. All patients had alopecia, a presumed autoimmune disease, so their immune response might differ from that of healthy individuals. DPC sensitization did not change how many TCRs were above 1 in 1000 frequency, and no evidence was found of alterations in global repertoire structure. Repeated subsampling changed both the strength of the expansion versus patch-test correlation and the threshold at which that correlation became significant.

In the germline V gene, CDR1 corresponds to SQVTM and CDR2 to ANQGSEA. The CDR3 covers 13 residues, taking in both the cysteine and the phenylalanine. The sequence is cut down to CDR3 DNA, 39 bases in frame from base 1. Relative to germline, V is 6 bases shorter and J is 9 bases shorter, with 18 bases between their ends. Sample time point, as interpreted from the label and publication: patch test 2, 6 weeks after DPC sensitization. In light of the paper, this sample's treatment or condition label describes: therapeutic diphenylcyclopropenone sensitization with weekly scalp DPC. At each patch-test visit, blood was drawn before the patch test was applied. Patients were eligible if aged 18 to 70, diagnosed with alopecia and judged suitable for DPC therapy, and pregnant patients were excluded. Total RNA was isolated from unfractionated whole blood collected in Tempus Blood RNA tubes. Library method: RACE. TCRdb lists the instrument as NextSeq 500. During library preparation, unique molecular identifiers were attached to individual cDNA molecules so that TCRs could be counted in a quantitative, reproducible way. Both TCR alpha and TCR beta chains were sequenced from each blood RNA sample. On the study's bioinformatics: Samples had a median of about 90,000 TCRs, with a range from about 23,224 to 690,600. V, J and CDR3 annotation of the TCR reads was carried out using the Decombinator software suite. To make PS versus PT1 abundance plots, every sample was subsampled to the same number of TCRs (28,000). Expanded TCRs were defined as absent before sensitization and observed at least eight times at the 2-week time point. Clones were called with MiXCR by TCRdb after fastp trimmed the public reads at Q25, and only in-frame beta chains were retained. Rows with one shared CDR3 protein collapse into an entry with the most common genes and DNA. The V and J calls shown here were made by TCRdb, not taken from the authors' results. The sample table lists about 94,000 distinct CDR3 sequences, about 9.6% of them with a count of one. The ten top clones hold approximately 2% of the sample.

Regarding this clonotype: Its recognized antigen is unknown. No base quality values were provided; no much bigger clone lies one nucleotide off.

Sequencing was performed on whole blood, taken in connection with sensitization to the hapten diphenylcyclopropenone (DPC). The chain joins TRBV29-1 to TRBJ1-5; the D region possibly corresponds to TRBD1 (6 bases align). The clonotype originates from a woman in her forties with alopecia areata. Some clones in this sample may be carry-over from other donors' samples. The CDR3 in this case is CSVETDRGRPQHF. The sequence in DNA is TGCAGCGTGGAGACGGACCGGGGGCGGCCCCAGCATTTT.